The following is a TCR beta chain sequence with its context. V lost 4 bases, J lost 0 bases, and 10 bases lay in between. Germline-derived CDR1 and CDR2 are SGHTA and FQGNSA. CDR3 length: 14 amino acids. Under recently defined diagnostic criteria, the patients with Susac syndrome qualified as having definite or probable disease. Random hexamers primed reverse transcription of about 0.5 to 1 ug RNA. TCRdb re-called the immunoSEQ multiplex PCR reads through MiXCR, storing one row per CDR3 protein. This sample yields 80,000 or so distinct CDR3 sequences, of which just over 90% are seen a single time; approximately 0.52% belongs to the top ten. The data originate from a study of CD8 T cells in Susac syndrome.

The sequence derives from a human donor with Susac syndrome. The genes are TRBV7-2 and TRBJ2-7; the D gene could be TRBD1 or TRBD2 (5 bases each). Sample: CD4+ T cells from PBMCs. CDR3 region: CASSSTGLSYEQYF. As DNA, the CDR3 is TGTGCCAGCAGCTCAACAGGACTCTCCTACGAGCAGTACTTC.